This T cell receptor beta chain emerged from a study of T cell responses to AZD1222 COVID-19 vaccine. Clones were read by immunoSEQ multiplex PCR, and TCRdb kept only the in-frame ones, dropping some. The table shows 110,000 or so clones, with more than 75% occurring only once. Concerning this clone itself: Its antigen is undetermined.

Trimming at V came to 3 bases and at J to 5 bases, leaving 1 base not matched to a gene. Germline lookup yields CDR1 GTSNPN and CDR2 SVGIG (reference sequence). The CDR3 length is 13 residues. Findings and caveats of the study: Females outnumbered males among donors, who were mostly white British; clonal diversity was possibly underestimated. Spike-wide coverage was observed for vaccine-associated CD4 TCRs, with dominant responses at 160-218 and 743-854.

The receptor's source is an adult in good health. The chain joins TRBV30 to TRBJ1-5; the match to TRBD1 covers 10 bases. The sample here was peripheral blood, taken on day 0 of AZD1222 vaccination. In DNA form, the CDR3 reads TGTGCCTGGAGGGACAGGGGGGATCAGCCCCAGCATTTT. As protein: CAWRDRGDQPQHF.